The sample holds many counts of the clone carrying this T cell receptor (beta chain). The antigen is not known. Quantitative molecular-barcoded 5'-RACE generated the TCR beta libraries. One entry per CDR3 protein results from TCRdb running MiXCR on the 5' RACE reads. The sample carries 700,000 to 1,000,000 distinct CDR3 sequences, over 9.5% recorded once. This sample was included in a study of CD8 T cells in ankylosing spondylitis. Trimming removed 1 base from V and 2 bases from J; junction bases left unmatched: 12. This CDR3 is 18 amino acids long. Per germline, CDR1 LGHNA and CDR2 YNFKEQ. Whole-study findings and limits: Previous work reported some of these motif variants in the synovial fluid and blood of reactive arthritis. Seemingly distinctive of ankylosing spondylitis blood was a TCR beta motif formed by eight highly homologous variants. Enrichment of disease-linked clones was reportedly significant in matched ankylosing spondylitis synovial fluid. Peripheral blood samples showed relatively rare disease-linked clones, and these clones were CD8+.

This chain links TRBV4-2 with TRBJ2-5; 8 positions match TRBD2. The sequence came from a male donor with ankylosing spondylitis. Sequenced material: blood, either unsorted or a sorted T cell fraction (not recorded which). CDR3 in amino acids: CASSQVLAGSGDQETQYF. The CDR3 DNA reads as TGTGCCAGCAGCCAAGTTCTAGCGGGTAGCGGGGATCAAGAGACCCAGTACTTC.